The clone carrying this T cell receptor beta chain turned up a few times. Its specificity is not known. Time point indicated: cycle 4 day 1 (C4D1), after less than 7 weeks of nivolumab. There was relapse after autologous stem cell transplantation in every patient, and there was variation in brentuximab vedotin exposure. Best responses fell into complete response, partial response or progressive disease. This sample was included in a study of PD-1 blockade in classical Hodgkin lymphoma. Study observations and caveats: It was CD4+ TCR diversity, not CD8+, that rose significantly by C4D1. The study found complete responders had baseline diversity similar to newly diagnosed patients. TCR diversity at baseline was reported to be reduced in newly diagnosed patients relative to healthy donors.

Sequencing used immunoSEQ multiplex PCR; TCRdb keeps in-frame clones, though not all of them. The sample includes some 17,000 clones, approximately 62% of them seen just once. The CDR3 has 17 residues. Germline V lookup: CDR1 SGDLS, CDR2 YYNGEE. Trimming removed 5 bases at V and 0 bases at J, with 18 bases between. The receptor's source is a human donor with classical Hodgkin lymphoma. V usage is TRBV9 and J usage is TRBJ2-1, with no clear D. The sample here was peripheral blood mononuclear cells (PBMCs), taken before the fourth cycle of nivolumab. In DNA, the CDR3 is TGTGCCAGCAGTGTTTCTAAGGTATCGAGCTCCTACAATGAGCAGTTCTTC. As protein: CASSVSKVSSSYNEQFF.